This T cell receptor (beta chain) was retrieved from a study of neurological immune-mediated disorders. A 10-nucleotide random UMI tagged transcripts in template-switch 5'RACE cDNA synthesis. TCRdb re-called the 5' RACE reads through MiXCR, storing one row per CDR3 protein. Found here are roughly 100,000 distinct CDR3 sequences, about a tenth of them singletons; the top ten hold more than 2.5%. Time point specified: longitudinal time-point 3. CDR1 is SGHDN and CDR2 is FVKESK in the germline V gene. The CDR3 totals 24 residues. The trim removed 1 base at V and 4 bases at J, leaving 30 bases unmatched. This TCR was recovered from a female donor with HTLV-1-associated myelopathy (HAM/TSP). Input material: PBMCs. The V call is TRBV14, the J call TRBJ2-3, with TRBD1 identical over 9 bases. CDR3 loop: CASSQVCRSQTFSTQGAVADTQYF. CDR3 sequence (DNA): TGTGCCAGCAGCCAAGTCTGTCGGTCCCAAACCTTTTCAACACAGGGGGCGGTGGCAGATACGCAGTATTTT.